This TCR beta chain is drawn from a study of OX40 agonist ivuxolimab in advanced cancers. In the study overall: Two cutaneous melanoma patients and one hepatocellular carcinoma patient, three in all, had partial responses. The study's findings and limits: At 0.1-3.0 mg/kg, partial responders had clonal expansion among the lowest observed.

Measured with immunoSEQ multiplex PCR; TCRdb has only the in-frame clones, and not every one. Of around 80,000 clones in the sample, about 91% were seen once. Concerning this clone itself: Antigen: not known.

People who had autoimmune disease history or systemic immunosuppression were excluded. V lost 6 bases and J 4 bases, leaving 15 bases between the germline ends. Germline CDR1 reads MDHEN; CDR2 reads SYDVKM. The CDR3 sequence is 14 residues long. The sequencing here drew on CD4+ or CD8+ T cells sorted from blood, taken in a trial of the OX40 agonist ivuxolimab. The receptor was derived from an adult with an advanced solid tumor such as melanoma, head and neck, liver or kidney cancer. The V and J genes are TRBV28 and TRBJ1-1; weak D call: TRBD1 (6 bases). The CDR3 DNA reads as TGTGCCAGCAGCCCACAGGGCGCAGGCACTGAAGCTTTCTTT. Its translation: CASSPQGAGTEAFF.